This T cell receptor beta chain was captured in a study of CD8+ T cells in alopecia areata. Study results and limitations: Tofacitinib significantly reduced both scalp clonality and expanded CD8+ clones among the top 100.

Details on this clone: Its antigen remains unknown.

RNA extraction and reverse transcription yielded cDNA as sequencing template. Sequenced by immunoSEQ multiplex PCR; TCRdb stores in-frame clones only, minus some. The sample consists of over 250,000 clones, over 45% of them appearing once. Treatment of the sample: oral pan-JAK inhibitor, 5-10 mg twice daily. Trimming took off 2 bases at V and 7 bases at J, with 14 bases between the two ends. CDR3 length equals 15 residues. Germline CDR1 and CDR2: MNHEY and SVGAGI. Source: CD4+ T cells sorted from blood, taken at approximately week 51, from a patient treated with tofacitinib. The rearrangement links TRBV6-5 to TRBJ1-4; no firm D call. The sequence derives from a human donor with alopecia areata. The CDR3 loop is CASSYGFPGSEKLFF. CDR3 bases: TGTGCCAGCAGTTACGGTTTCCCGGGAAGTGAAAAACTGTTTTTT.